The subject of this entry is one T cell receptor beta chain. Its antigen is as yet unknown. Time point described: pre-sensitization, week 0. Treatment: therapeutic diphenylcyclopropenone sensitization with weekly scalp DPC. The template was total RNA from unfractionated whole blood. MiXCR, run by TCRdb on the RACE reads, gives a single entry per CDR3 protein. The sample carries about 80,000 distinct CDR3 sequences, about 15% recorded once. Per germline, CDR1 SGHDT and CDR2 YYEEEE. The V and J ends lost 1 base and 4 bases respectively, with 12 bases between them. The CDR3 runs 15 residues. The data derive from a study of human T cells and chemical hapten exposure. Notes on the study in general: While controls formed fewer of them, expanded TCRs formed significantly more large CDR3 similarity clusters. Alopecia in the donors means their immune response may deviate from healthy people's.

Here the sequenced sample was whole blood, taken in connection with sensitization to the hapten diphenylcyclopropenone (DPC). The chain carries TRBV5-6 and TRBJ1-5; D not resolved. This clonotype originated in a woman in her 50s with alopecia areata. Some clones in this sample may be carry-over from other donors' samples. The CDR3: CASSLFRTGNQPQHF. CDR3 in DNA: TGTGCCAGCAGCTTGTTTAGGACCGGAAATCAGCCCCAGCATTTT.